This record looks at one T cell receptor (beta chain) sequence and its context. It has no known antigen specificity. No base qualities exist here, and no much larger clone lies one base off it. This specimen comes from a study of shared T cell receptors in the human thymus (dated by TCRdb to the early 2020s). For the wider study: The study investigated the way shared, self-reactive T-cell receptor alpha chains are produced in the human thymus.

There are 15 amino acids in the CDR3, from cysteine to phenylalanine inclusive. The read is trimmed to its CDR3 DNA, 45 bases read in frame from base 1. The germline V gene yields ENHRY for CDR1 and SYGVKD for CDR2. V trim: 10 bases; J trim: 1 base; unmatched bases: 11. Library preparation was by the immunoSEQ multiplex PCR assay. The source is immuneACCESS, and TCRdb retained only in-frame sequences with V and J called. Part of the clones is not carried over; for the studies checked, unresolved V genes explain less than half of this, and the remainder is unexplained. The sample has 700,000 or so clones on record, approximately 83% of them singletons. The top ten clones comprise 0.0095% to 0.011% of the sample. This sample also belongs to another study, concerning human thymus T cells. From the second report: The donors were immunologically healthy infants in Finland who had open corrective cardiac surgery for congenital heart defects. The thymus tissue came from surgical resects taken out during corrective cardiac surgery. Usage of V and J gene segments appeared to be biased in both the thymic and the peripheral blood repertoires. According to the related research, thymic TCR repertoires were highly overlapping among unrelated individuals. TCR alpha and beta repertoires from about 8 infant thymus samples and four related peripheral blood samples were characterized in the study. The infant donors were about 6 to 244 days old, and the cohort included six or seven males and a couple of females. Thymocytes were released mechanically from tissue and stored at -70 °C as pellets of 10-30 million cells. A QIAsymphony instrument was used to extract genomic DNA from frozen cell pellets. The immunoSEQ multiplex PCR assay was used to amplify the TCRB and TCRAD loci from a standardized amount of quality-controlled genomic DNA. The amplicons spanned the V(D)J region and were long enough to cover the CDR3 and allow V and J genes to be identified. The amplicons were sequenced on an Illumina platform via the commercial immunoSEQ service. Primer bias and sequencing errors were corrected as previously described, and TCRAD and TCRB definitions were based on the IMGT database. The repertoires were analysed using immunoSEQ Analyzer 3.0 and VDJTools for basic statistics, V/J segment usage, diversity estimates, rarefaction and pairwise overlap. Diversity was estimated using the Chao1, ChaoE, Efron-Thisted, Shannon and inverse Simpson indices, and was also estimated on datasets down-sampled to the size of the smallest sample. Repertoire overlap was assessed by strict matching of CDR3 nucleotide sequence, V gene and J gene, and clustering was done by Jaccard-based multidimensional scaling. On average, thymus samples gave around 880,000 unique TCRB clonotypes, whereas blood samples gave some 84,000.

This sequence was found in a girl in the first two years of life with a congenital heart defect. Donor details come from another sample of the same person, matched by shared clones. The V and J genes are TRBV10-3 and TRBJ1-1; TRBD1 matches 8 bases in the middle. Material: thymocytes. The sequenced DNA is TGTGCCACCTCTGCAGGGGGCGCTTGGAACACTGAAGCTTTCTTT. It codes for CATSAGGAWNTEAFF.